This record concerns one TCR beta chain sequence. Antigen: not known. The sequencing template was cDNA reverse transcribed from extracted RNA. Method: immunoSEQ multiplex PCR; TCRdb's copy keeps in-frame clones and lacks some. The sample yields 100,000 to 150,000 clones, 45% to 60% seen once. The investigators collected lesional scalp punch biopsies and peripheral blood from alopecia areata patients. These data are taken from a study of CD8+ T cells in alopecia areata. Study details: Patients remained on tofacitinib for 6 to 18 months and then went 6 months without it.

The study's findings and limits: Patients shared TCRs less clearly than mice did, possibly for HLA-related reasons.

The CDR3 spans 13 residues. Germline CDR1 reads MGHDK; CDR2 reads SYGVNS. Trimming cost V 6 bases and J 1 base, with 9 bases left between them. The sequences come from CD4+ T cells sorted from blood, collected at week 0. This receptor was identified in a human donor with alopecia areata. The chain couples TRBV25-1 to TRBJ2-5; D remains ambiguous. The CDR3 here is CASRGNIQETQYF. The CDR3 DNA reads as TGTGCCAGCAGGGGAAACATCCAAGAGACCCAGTACTTC.